This entry lists 24 T cell receptor beta chains sequenced from one sample in a study of T cells in Graves' hyperthyroidism and ophthalmopathy. Regions amplified from RNA transcripts were the TCR beta CDR3 regions. The study used the HTBI primer set for a first-round RT-PCR of the TCR CDR3. TCRdb reprocessed the multiplex PCR reads with MiXCR, giving one entry per CDR3 protein. The data show around 430,000 distinct CDR3 sequences, with about 16% seen just once and 30% to 35% held by the top ten. Sequenced material: blood. Receptor source: a woman aged 30 to 39 with Graves' hyperthyroidism.

This clonotype was picked up many times. The chain recombines TRBV28 with TRBJ2-1, with 7 bases that match TRBD2. The CDR3 totals 13 residues. Germline V lookup: CDR1 MDHEN, CDR2 SYDVKM. V lost 8 bases, J lost 8 bases, and 9 bases stayed unmatched. CDR3 bases: TGTGCCAGCCCTAGGGAGGGCATAGATGAGCAGTTCTTC. Its protein product is CASPREGIDEQFF.

V is TRBV20-1 and J is TRBJ2-1; 10 nucleotides line up with TRBD2. V dropped 2 bases and J dropped 7; count of bases not matched to a gene: 5. CDR3 length: 14 residues. Germline CDR1 reads DFQATT; CDR2 reads SNEGSKA (reference sequence). CDR3 protein: CSARLAGVGNEQFF. The CDR3 DNA follows: TGCAGTGCTAGACTAGCGGGAGTAGGGAATGAGCAGTTCTTC.

This clonotype has ten or more counts. The chain couples TRBV2 to TRBJ1-5, with a possible D match to TRBD1 (5 bases). Per germline, CDR1 SNHLY and CDR2 FYNNEI. The V end lost 2 bases, the J end lost 9 bases, and 11 bases lay between the germline ends. The CDR3 is 13 residues long. The CDR3 reads CASSEMEGWPQHF. CDR3 sequence (DNA): TGTGCCAGCAGTGAAATGGAGGGGTGGCCCCAGCATTTT.

This clonotype turned up a few times. The germline gene is not matched at one end of the junction; a read error may be the cause. The rearrangement links TRBV11-2 to TRBJ1-3; no clear D gene. The germline V gene has CDR1 SGHAT and CDR2 FQNNGV. This CDR3 comprises 14 residues. The CDR3 nucleotides read TGTGCCAGCAGCTTCCCACTAACTGGAGACACCATATATTTT. It yields the protein CASSFPLTGDTIYF. Drawing the rest from reference TRBV11-2 and TRBJ1-3, the complete variable domain is EAGVAQSPRYKIIEKRQSVAFWCNPISGHATLYWYQQILGQGPKLLIQFQNNGVVDDSQLPKDRFSAERLKGVDSTLKIQPAKLEDSAVYLCASSFPLTGDTIYFGEGSWLTVV.

This clonotype was found a few times. The chain links TRBV4-2 to TRBJ2-7, with D possibly matching TRBD2 (5 bases). Between the trimmed V and J ends, which lost 1 base and 2 bases, there was a span of 12 bases. Germline V gene data show CDR1 as LGHNA and CDR2 as YNFKEQ. There are 15 residues in the CDR3. The CDR3 DNA reads TGTGCCAGCAGCCAAGGGACTGGAACAACCTACGAGCAGTACTTC. Translation: CASSQGTGTTYEQYF.

V and J are TRBV5-1 and TRBJ2-2, with TRBD2 as a possible D gene (5 bases). The V gene's germline CDR1 is SGHRS and CDR2 YFSETQ. V gave up 0 bases and J gave up 2 bases, with 11 bases separating them. The CDR3 is 16 residues long. The DNA for the CDR3 is TGCGCCAGCAGCTTGGCCAGCGGAAAAAACACCGGGGAGCTGTTTTTT. This codes for CASSLASGKNTGELFF.

This clonotype has a single count. The genes are TRBV27 and TRBJ2-6; 8 bases line up with TRBD1. Germline V CDR1 and CDR2: MNHEY, SMNVEV (reference sequence). With 2 bases clipped from V and 0 bases from J, the junction kept 12 bases outside the gene matches. The CDR3 has 20 residues. The CDR3 sequence: CASSLMPPGTGGSGANVLTF. The CDR3 nucleotides read TGTGCCAGCAGTTTAATGCCCCCCGGGACAGGTGGCTCTGGGGCCAACGTCCTGACTTTC.

This clonotype was counted many times. The chain joins TRBV3-1 to TRBJ2-1; D not certain. Germline loops: CDR1 LGHDT, CDR2 YNNKEL (reference sequence). This CDR3 has 14 amino acids. With 1 base removed from V and 9 bases from J, the gap between germline ends came to 13 bases. The CDR3 region has the DNA TGTGCCAGCAGCCAAGCTAAACCTACAAGTGAGCAGTTCTTC. Translating it yields CASSQAKPTSEQFF.

V usage is TRBV19 and J usage is TRBJ2-7, with 13 bases fitting TRBD2. The junction had 2 bases not matched to a gene; V was cut back by 4 bases and J by 2 bases. The CDR3 length is 15 residues. Germline values: CDR1 LNHDA, CDR2 SQIVND (reference sequence). Written as DNA, the CDR3 is TGTGCCAGTAGTAGGGGACTAGCGGGACCCTACGAGCAGTACTTC. It encodes CASSRGLAGPYEQYF.

This chain's CDR3 is CASRFAPTGNQPQHF. CDR3 nucleotides: TGTGCCAGCAGGTTTGCCCCTACGGGCAATCAGCCCCAGCATTTT. The chain is built from TRBV28 and TRBJ1-5; D not resolved. The CDR3 length is 15 residues. CDR1 is MDHEN, CDR2 SYDVKM, per germline. V was clipped by 6 bases and J by 2 bases, with 14 bases between them. Complete variable domain (other parts from reference TRBV28 and TRBJ1-5): DVKVTQSSRYLVKRTGEKVFLECVQDMDHENMFWYRQDPGLGLRLIYFSYDVKMKEKGDIPEGYSVSREKKERFSLILESASTNQTSMYLCASRFAPTGNQPQHFGDGTRLSIL.

CDR3 region: CASSLALTRPGGTYEQYF. The CDR3 DNA reads as TGTGCCAGCAGCTTGGCCTTGACGCGGCCCGGGGGCACCTACGAGCAGTACTTC. The chain has TRBV5-4 and TRBJ2-7; D is perhaps TRBD1 or TRBD2 (6 bases each). The V gene's germline CDR1 is SGHNT and CDR2 YYREEE (reference sequence). The CDR3 extends over 18 amino acids. The V end was cut by 0 bases, the J end by 2 bases, with 21 bases between.

The rearrangement links TRBV29-1 to TRBJ1-1; D uncertain. Germline V gene data show CDR1 as SQVTM and CDR2 as ANQGSEA. The CDR3 covers 12 residues. The V gene lost 3 bases and the J gene lost 0 bases, with 5 bases spanning the gap. Here the CDR3 DNA reads TGCAGCGTTGATAGTATGAACACTGAAGCTTTCTTT. It encodes CSVDSMNTEAFF.

The table lists this clonotype with many counts. CDR3 nucleotides: TGTGCCAGCAGTTCGGGAGAATGGGCCAAAAACATTCAGTACTTC. Translated: CASSSGEWAKNIQYF. The chain couples TRBV12-3 or TRBV12-4 to TRBJ2-4, with D possibly being TRBD2 (6 bases). Trimming shortened V by 4 bases and J by 1 base, and 11 bases separated the two germline ends. The CDR3 length is 15 residues.

V gene TRBV7-2 combines with J gene TRBJ1-5; 10 nucleotides agree with TRBD1. J lost 4 bases, V lost 5 bases, and 8 bases had no gene match. Germline V gene data show CDR1 as SGHTA and CDR2 as FQGNSA. There are 16 residues in the CDR3. CDR3 sequence reads: CASSAGDRGLNQPQHF. CDR3 DNA: TGTGCCAGCAGCGCGGGGGACAGGGGACTAAATCAGCCCCAGCATTTT.

The chain combines TRBV19 with TRBJ2-1, with TRBD2 identical over 11 bases. The V gene's germline CDR1 is LNHDA and CDR2 SQIVND (reference sequence). Trimming took 4 bases from V and 12 from J; bases not matched to a gene: 14. The CDR3 totals 16 residues. The CDR3 here is CASSSPLAGDLLRQFF. CDR3 nucleotide sequence: TGTGCCAGTAGTAGCCCACTAGCGGGAGATCTTCTTCGGCAGTTCTTC.

This clonotype appeared many times. CDR3 region: CSAHGTDRGSRAYEQYF. DNA of the CDR3: TGCAGTGCCCACGGCACCGACCGGGGGTCCCGGGCCTACGAGCAGTACTTC. This chain links TRBV20-1 with TRBJ2-7; tentatively, D is TRBD2 (6 bases). V lost 6 bases and J lost 2, with 26 bases in between. From germline, CDR1 is DFQATT and CDR2 SNEGSKA (reference sequence). The CDR3 contains 17 residues.

This clonotype has a count of ten or more. V gene TRBV7-3 combines with J gene TRBJ1-1; D is uncertain. V dropped 0 bases and J dropped 5 bases, with 22 bases sitting between them. This CDR3 has 18 amino acids. Germline V gene lookup returns CDR1 SGHTA and CDR2 FQGTGA. The CDR3 loop is CASSLTSLAGRYKTEAFF. CDR3 DNA: TGTGCCAGCAGCTTAACGTCTCTAGCCGGCAGGTATAAGACTGAAGCTTTCTTT.

About this clonotype itself: This may be a read error: a much more frequent sequence differs by one nucleotide. V gene TRBV11-2 combines with J gene TRBJ2-7, with 8 bases matching TRBD2. Germline V gives CDR1 SGHAT, CDR2 FQNNGV. The V and J ends lost 4 bases and 2 bases, in that order; junction bases with no gene match: 10. This CDR3 comprises 16 residues. CDR3 sequence: CASSSVTGLVTYEQYF. CDR3 DNA sequence: TGTGCCAGCAGCTCAGTGACGGGACTAGTGACCTACGAGCAGTACTTC.

This clonotype was seen a few times. The rearrangement joins TRBV5-1 to TRBJ2-7; D unclear. V lost 0 bases, J lost 2 bases, and 6 bases lay in between. Germline CDR1 reads SGHRS; CDR2 reads YFSETQ. The CDR3 extends over 13 amino acids. CDR3 nucleotide sequence: TGCGCCAGCAGCTTGGCCCAGGCCTACGAGCAGTACTTC. Residues: CASSLAQAYEQYF.

This clonotype was counted at least ten times. The DNA for the CDR3 is TGTGCCAGCAGTGAAGGACAGGGATCCGGGGAGCTGTTTTTT. Its protein product is CASSEGQGSGELFF. The rearrangement joins TRBV6-1 to TRBJ2-2; 7 bases map to TRBD1. This CDR3 has 14 residues. Germline V CDR1 and CDR2: MNHNS, SASEGT. V lost 1 base to trimming and J lost 6 bases; unmatched junction nucleotides: 2.

The chain uses TRBV5-1 and TRBJ2-7; 9 positions match TRBD2. The CDR3 has 16 residues. V lost 3 bases and J lost 0; bases outside the gene matches: 7. Germline CDR1 reads SGHRS; CDR2 reads YFSETQ. This CDR3 reads CASSSMTSGSSYEQYF. CDR3 sequence (DNA): TGCGCCAGCAGCTCGATGACTAGCGGAAGCTCCTACGAGCAGTACTTC.

This rearrangement joins TRBV10-3 to TRBJ1-5; D is unresolved. The CDR3 covers 12 residues. V shed 3 bases and J shed 4 bases, with 4 bases lying between them. Germline CDR1 ENHRY, CDR2 SYGVKD. The CDR3 bases are TGTGCCATCAGTGACCCGAATCAGCCCCAGCATTTT. This translates into CAISDPNQPQHF.

This clonotype has at least ten counts. The chain employs TRBV6-2 or TRBV6-3 and TRBJ1-5; D gene unclear. Trimming pared 5 bases from V and 6 bases from J, leaving 17 bases between. CDR1 and CDR2 from the germline V gene are MNHEY and SVGEGT. CDR3 size: 15 residues. CDR3 sequence: CASSLQGLRGQPQHF. CDR3 DNA: TGTGCCAGCAGTCTCCAAGGGTTGAGAGGTCAGCCCCAGCATTTT.

Concerning this clonotype itself: No DNA is shown, since the ends of the CDR3 on it are uncertain; the CDR3 is the one TCRdb lists. The chain links TRBV2 to TRBJ1-3. From germline, CDR1 is SNHLY and CDR2 FYNNEI. The CDR3 length equals 13 residues, ends included. The CDR3 loop is CASRVGSGNTIHF.